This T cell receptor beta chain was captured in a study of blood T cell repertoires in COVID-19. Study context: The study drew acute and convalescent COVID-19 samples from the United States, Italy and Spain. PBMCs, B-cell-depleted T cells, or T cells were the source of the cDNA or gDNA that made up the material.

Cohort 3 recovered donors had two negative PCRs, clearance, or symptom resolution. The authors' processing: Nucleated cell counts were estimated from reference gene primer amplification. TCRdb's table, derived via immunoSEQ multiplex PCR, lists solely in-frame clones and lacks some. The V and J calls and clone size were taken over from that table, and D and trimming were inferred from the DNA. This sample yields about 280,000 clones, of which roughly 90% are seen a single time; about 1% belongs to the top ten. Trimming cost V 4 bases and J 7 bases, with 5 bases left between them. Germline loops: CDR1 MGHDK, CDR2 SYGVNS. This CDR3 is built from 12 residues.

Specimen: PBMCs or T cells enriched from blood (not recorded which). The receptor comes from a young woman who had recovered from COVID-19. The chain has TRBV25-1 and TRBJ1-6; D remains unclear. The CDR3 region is CASSVVNSPLHF. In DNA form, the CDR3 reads TGTGCCAGCAGTGTAGTAAATTCACCCCTCCACTTT.